The source of this T cell receptor beta chain is a study of shared T cell receptors in the human thymus. TCRdb's copy holds only in-frame clones and misses some; the assay was immunoSEQ multiplex PCR. The top ten hold approximately 0.0097% of the sample, which has hundreds of thousands of clones, about 87% seen once. The CDR3 is 17 amino acids. Germline values: CDR1 LNHNV, CDR2 YYDKDF (reference sequence). V shed 0 bases and J shed 7 bases, with 19 bases lying between them. This same sample was also taken into another study, of human thymus T cells. That report adds: Having corrective surgery for congenital heart defects, healthy Finnish infants were the ones who donated. Related work showed strongly overlapping thymic repertoires across unrelated individuals.

The chain carries TRBV15 and TRBJ2-1, with a possible D match to TRBD1 (6 bases). The sequence derives from a boy in the first two years of life with a congenital heart defect. Sequencing used thymocytes. In DNA form, the CDR3 reads TGTGCCACCAGCAGAGATCCGCCGATGAACAGGGTAAATGAGCAGTTCTTC. It specifies CATSRDPPMNRVNEQFF. Full variable domain (remainder filled in from reference TRBV15 and TRBJ2-1): DAMVIQNPRYQVTQFGKPVTLSCSQTLNHNVMYWYQQKSSQAPKLLFHYYDKDFNNEADTPDNFQSRRPNTSFCFLDIRSPGLGDTAMYLCATSRDPPMNRVNEQFFGPGTRLTVL.